The 7 T cell receptor beta chains listed next were all sequenced from one sample in a study of control samples from healthy donors and cancer patients. The method was immunoSEQ multiplex PCR; TCRdb's version includes in-frame clones alone and lacks a portion of them. The repertoire holds roughly 170,000 clones, roughly 95% seen once, with 4.1% in the top ten. Material: blood. These receptors came from a woman aged 60-75 years in good health.

This sequence joins TRBV4-3 and TRBJ1-2; D is perhaps TRBD1 (5 bases). The germline CDR1 and CDR2 sequences are LGHNA and YSLEER. There are 16 residues in the CDR3. The V end was cut by 1 base, the J end by 2 bases, with 14 bases between. For the CDR3, the DNA is TGCGCCAGCAGCCAAGGTTTAGGGGCGGACAACTATGGCTACACCTTC. Translated, it gives CASSQGLGADNYGYTF.

V usage is TRBV18 and J usage is TRBJ1-3; D is uncertain. Per the germline V gene, CDR1 is KGHSH and CDR2 is LQKENI. The CDR3 length is 12 residues. V was clipped by 3 bases and J by 4 bases, with 4 bases between them. The CDR3 nucleotides read TGTGCCAGCTCACCGGAGGGAAACACCATATATTTT. Its protein product is CASSPEGNTIYF.

This clone was observed once. This chain links TRBV10-1 with TRBJ2-3; perhaps D is TRBD1 or TRBD2 (5 bases each). The CDR3 sequence is 13 residues long. Trimming took 6 bases from V and 8 from J, leaving 15 bases between them. Looked up from germline, CDR1 is WNHNN and CDR2 is SYGVQD (reference sequence). For the CDR3, the DNA is TGCGCCAGCAGAAGCAGGGTTGGGGGTACGCAGTATTTT. It translates to CASRSRVGGTQYF.

In DNA, the CDR3 is TGCGCCAGCAGCCAAGTCGGACGGGCCGGAAACACCATATATTTT. This gives the protein CASSQVGRAGNTIYF. This rearrangement joins TRBV4-1 to TRBJ1-3; D gene uncertain. The V end lost 1 base, the J end lost 4 bases, and 11 bases lay between the germline ends. CDR1 is MGHRA, CDR2 YSYEKL, per germline. The CDR3 is 15 amino acids.

This chain uses TRBV5-1 with TRBJ2-3; 7 bases are a match to TRBD2. CDR1 is SGHRS and CDR2 is YFSETQ in the germline V gene. V was clipped by 3 bases and J by 0 bases; unmatched bases: 7. There are 16 residues in the CDR3. CDR3 sequence: CASSSETGLSTDTQYF. In DNA form, the CDR3 reads TGCGCCAGCAGCTCGGAGACGGGACTAAGCACAGATACGCAGTATTTT.

This rearrangement joins TRBV7-2 to TRBJ1-2; TRBD1 agrees at 8 bases. Germline V gene sequence: CDR1 SGHTA, CDR2 FQGNSA. The CDR3 spans 14 residues. J lost 10 bases, V lost 5 bases, and 12 bases had no gene match. In DNA form, the CDR3 reads TGTGCCAGCAGCACACAGGGGGATAAGATTGACTACACCTTC. It codes for CASSTQGDKIDYTF.

This chain links TRBV6-2 or TRBV6-3 with TRBJ1-1, with D possibly TRBD1 on 6 matching bases. Trimming left V 3 bases short and J 0 bases short, with 14 bases between. Germline CDR1 MNHEY, CDR2 SVGEGT. CDR3 length: 16 amino acids. DNA of the CDR3: TGTGCCAGCAGTTATGGGGGGCTCGGTGTGAACACTGAAGCTTTCTTT. As protein: CASSYGGLGVNTEAFF.